This T cell receptor (beta chain) was sequenced during a study of blood T cell repertoires in COVID-19. For the study at large: Acute-phase and convalescent COVID-19 samples originated in the United States, Italy and Spain. T cells, B-cell-depleted T cells, or PBMCs supplied cDNA or gDNA.

Authors' data handling: From reference gene primer amplification, estimates of nucleated cell counts were derived. TCRdb's table, derived via immunoSEQ multiplex PCR, lists solely in-frame clones and lacks some. That table is the source of V, J and clone size, and D and trimming were worked out from the DNA. The sample yields hundreds of thousands of clones, over 85% seen once. Seattle's cohort entered during active infection and was followed longitudinally. V lost 2 bases, J lost 7 bases, and 9 bases lay in between. This CDR3 comprises 13 residues. In germline, CDR1 is SNHLY, CDR2 FYNNEI. V is TRBV2 and J is TRBJ1-5; unclear D gene. The TCR originated in a man in his late teens or twenties with COVID-19, enrolled during active disease. Sequenced input: peripheral blood. CDR3 loop: CASSEREGQPQHF. CDR3 coding DNA: TGTGCCAGCAGTGAACGGGAGGGCCAGCCCCAGCATTTT.